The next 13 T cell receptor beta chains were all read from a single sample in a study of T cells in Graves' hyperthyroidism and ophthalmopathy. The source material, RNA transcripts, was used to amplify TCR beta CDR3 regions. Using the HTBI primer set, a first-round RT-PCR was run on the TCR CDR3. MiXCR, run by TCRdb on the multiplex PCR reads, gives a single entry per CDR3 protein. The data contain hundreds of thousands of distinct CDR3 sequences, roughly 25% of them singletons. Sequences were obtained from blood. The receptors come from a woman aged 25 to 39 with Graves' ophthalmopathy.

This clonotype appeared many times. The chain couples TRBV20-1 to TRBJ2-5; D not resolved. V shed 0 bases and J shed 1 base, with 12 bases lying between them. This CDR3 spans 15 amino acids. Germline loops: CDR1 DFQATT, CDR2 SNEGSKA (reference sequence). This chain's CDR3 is CSARDHNRPQETQYF. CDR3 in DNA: TGCAGTGCTAGAGATCATAACAGACCCCAAGAGACCCAGTACTTC.

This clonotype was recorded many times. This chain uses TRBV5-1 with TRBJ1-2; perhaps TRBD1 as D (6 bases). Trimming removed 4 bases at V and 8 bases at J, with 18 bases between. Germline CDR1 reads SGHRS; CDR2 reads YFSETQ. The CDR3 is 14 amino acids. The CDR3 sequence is CASSPWTEQQGYTF. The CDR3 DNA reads TGCGCCAGCAGCCCCTGGACAGAACAACAAGGCTACACCTTC.

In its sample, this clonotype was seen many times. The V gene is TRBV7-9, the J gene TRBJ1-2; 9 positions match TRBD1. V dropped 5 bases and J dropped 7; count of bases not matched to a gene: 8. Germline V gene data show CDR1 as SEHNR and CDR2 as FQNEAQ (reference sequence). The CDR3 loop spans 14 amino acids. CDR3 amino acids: CASSITQGAGGYTF. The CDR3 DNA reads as TGTGCCAGCAGCATAACACAGGGGGCCGGTGGCTACACCTTC.

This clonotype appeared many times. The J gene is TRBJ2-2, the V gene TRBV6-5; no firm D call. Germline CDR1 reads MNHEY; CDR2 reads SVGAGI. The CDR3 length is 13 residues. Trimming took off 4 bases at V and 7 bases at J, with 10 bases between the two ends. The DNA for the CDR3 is TGTGCCAGCAGTTCCCGGCCGGGCGGGGAGCTGTTTTTT. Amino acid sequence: CASSSRPGGELFF.

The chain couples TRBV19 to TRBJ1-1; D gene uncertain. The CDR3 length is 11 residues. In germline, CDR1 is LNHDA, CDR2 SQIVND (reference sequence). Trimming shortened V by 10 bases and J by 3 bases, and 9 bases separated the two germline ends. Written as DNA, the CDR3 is TGTGCCATCCGAGGGTACACTGAAGCTTTCTTT. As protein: CAIRGYTEAFF. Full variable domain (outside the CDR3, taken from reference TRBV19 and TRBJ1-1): DGGITQSPKYLFRKEGQNVTLSCEQNLNHDAMYWYRQDPGQGLRLIYYSQIVNDFQKGDIAEGYSVSREKKESFPLTVTSAQKNPTAFYLCAIRGYTEAFFGQGTRLTVV.

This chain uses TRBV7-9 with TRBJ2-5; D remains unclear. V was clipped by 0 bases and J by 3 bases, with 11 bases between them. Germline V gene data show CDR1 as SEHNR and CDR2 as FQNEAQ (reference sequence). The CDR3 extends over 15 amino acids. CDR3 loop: CASSLASLGKETQYF. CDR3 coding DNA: TGTGCCAGCAGCTTAGCGAGTCTGGGAAAAGAGACCCAGTACTTC.

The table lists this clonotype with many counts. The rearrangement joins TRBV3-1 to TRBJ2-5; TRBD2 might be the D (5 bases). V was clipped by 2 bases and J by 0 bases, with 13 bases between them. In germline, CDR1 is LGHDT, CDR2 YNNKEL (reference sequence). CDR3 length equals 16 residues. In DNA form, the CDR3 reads TGTGCCAGCAGCCAAACACAGTCGGGGAACCAAGAGACCCAGTACTTC. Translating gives CASSQTQSGNQETQYF.

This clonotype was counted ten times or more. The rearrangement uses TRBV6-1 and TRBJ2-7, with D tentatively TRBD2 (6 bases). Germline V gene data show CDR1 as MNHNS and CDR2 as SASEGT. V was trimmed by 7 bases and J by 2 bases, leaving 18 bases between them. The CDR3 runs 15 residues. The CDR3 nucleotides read TGTGCCAGCATGGGTCGCGGGGCGGGGACCTACGAGCAGTACTTC. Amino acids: CASMGRGAGTYEQYF.

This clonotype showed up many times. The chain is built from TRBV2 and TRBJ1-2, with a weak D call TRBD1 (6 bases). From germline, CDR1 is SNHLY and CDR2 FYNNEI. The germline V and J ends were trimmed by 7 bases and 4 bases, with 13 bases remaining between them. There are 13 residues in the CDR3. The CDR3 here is CASKIQGFYGYTF. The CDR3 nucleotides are TGTGCCAGCAAGATACAGGGTTTCTATGGCTACACCTTC.

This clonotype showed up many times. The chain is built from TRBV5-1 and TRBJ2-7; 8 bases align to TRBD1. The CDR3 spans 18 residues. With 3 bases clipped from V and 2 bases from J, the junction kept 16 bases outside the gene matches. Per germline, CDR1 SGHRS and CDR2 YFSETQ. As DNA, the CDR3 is TGCGCCAGCAGCTCCGGACGAATATGGGACAGGATGACCTACGAGCAGTACTTC. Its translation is CASSSGRIWDRMTYEQYF.

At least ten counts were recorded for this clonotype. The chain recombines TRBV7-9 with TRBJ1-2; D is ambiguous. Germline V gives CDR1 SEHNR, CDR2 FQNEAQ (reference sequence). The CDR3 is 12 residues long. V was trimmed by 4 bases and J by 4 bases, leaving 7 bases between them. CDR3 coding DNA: TGTGCCAGCAGCTCTGACATCTATGGCTACACCTTC. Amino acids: CASSSDIYGYTF.

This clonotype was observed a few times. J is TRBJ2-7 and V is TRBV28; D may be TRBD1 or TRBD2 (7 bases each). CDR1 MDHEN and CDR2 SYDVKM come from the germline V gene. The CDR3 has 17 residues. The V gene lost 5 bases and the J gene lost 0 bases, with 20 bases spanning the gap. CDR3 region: CASSPERGRGGSYEQYF. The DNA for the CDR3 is TGTGCCAGCAGTCCGGAAAGGGGCAGGGGGGGCTCCTACGAGCAGTACTTC.

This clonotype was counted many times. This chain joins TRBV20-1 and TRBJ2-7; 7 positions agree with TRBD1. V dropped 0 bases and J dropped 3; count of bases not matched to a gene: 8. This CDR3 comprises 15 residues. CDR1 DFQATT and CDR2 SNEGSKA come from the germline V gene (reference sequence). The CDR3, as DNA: TGCAGTGCTAGAGATTTCTCGACAGGGAGCTACGAGCAGTACTTC. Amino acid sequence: CSARDFSTGSYEQYF.